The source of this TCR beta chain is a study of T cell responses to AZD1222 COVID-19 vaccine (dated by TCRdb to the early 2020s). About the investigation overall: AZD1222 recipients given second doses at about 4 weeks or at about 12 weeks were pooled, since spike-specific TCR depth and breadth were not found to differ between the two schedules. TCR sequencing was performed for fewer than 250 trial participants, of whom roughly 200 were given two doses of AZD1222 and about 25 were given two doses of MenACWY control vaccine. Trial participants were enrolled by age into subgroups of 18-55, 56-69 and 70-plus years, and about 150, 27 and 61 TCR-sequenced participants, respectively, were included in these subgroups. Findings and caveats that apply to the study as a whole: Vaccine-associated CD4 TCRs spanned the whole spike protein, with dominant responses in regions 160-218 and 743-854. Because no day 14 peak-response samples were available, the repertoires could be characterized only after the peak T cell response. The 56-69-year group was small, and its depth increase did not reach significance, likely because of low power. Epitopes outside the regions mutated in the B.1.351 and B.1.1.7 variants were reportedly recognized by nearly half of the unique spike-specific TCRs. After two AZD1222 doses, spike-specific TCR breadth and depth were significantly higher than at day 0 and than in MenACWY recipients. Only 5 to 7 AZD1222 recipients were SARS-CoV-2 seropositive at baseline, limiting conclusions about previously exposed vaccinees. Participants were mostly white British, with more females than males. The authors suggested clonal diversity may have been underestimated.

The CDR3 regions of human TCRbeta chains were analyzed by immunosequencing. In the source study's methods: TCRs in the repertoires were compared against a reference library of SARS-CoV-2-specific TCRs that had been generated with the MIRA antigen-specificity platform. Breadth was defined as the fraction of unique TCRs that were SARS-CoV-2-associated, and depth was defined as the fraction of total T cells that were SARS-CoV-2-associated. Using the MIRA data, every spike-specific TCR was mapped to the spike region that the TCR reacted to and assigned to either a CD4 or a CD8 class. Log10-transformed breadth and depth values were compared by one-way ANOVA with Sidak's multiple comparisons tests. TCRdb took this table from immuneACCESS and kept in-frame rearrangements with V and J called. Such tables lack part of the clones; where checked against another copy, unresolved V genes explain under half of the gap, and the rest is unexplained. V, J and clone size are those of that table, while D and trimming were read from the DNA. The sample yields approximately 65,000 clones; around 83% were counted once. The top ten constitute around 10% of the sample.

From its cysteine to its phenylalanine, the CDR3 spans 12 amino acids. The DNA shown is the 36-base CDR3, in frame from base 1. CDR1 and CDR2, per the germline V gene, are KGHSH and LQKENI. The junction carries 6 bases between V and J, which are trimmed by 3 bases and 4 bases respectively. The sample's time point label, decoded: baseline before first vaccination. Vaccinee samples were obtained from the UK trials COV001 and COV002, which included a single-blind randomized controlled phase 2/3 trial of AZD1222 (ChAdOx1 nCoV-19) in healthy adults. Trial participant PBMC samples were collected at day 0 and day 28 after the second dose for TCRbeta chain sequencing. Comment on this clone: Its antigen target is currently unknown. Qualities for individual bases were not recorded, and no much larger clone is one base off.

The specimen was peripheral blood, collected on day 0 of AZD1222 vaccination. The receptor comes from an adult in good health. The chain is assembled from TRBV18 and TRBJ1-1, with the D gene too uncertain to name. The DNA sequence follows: TGTGCCAGCTCACCGGAGGGCACTGAAGCTTTCTTT. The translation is CASSPEGTEAFF.